The TCR beta chain under discussion was sequenced for a study of T cells in Graves' hyperthyroidism and ophthalmopathy. This clonotype was counted at least ten times. The V gene end was trimmed by 5 bases and the J gene end by 8 bases; junction bases not matched to a gene: 9. The CDR3 consists of 14 residues. RNA transcripts provided the source from which TCR beta CDR3 regions were amplified. The study used the HTBI primer set for a first-round RT-PCR of the TCR CDR3. TCRdb re-called the multiplex PCR reads through MiXCR, storing one row per CDR3 protein. Altogether 100,000 to 130,000 distinct CDR3 sequences are present, 15% to 20% being singletons, with the ten largest covering around 44%. Across 18 months, stable Graves' hyperthyroidism was marked by no progression to ophthalmopathy.

The chain carries TRBV12-3 or TRBV12-4 and TRBJ2-1; 7 nucleotides line up with TRBD1. The specimen sequenced was blood. This TCR was sampled from a woman in her 50s with Graves' hyperthyroidism. Here the CDR3 DNA reads TGTGCCAGCAGTGCACAGGGGTTTGGCGATGAGCAGTTCTTC. Translation: CASSAQGFGDEQFF.